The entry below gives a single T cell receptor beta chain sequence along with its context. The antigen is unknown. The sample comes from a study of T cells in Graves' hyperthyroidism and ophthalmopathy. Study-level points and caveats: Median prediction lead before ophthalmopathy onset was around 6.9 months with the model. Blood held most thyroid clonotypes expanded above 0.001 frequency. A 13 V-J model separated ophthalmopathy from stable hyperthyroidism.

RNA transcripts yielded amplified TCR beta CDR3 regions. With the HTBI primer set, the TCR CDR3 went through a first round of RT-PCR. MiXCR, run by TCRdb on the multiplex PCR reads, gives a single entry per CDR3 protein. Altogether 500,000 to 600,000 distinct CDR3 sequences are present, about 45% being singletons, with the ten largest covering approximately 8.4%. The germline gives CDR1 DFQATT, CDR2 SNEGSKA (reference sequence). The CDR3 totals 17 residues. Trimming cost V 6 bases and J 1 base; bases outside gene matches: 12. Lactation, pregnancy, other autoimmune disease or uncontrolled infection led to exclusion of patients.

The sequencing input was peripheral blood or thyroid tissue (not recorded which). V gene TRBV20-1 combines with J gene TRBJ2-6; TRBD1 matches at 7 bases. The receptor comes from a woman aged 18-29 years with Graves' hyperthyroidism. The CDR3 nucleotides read TGCAGTGCCGAGAGGGCCGACAGGGAGTCTGGGGCCAACGTCCTGACTTTC. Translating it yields CSAERADRESGANVLTF.